These T cell receptor beta chains were read from a single sample in a study of response to subunit inactivated influenza vaccine. Using its own MiXCR run on the RT-PCR reads, TCRdb lists one record per CDR3 protein. The sample shows 200,000 to 250,000 distinct CDR3 sequences, 12% of them seen only once. The starting material was non-naive T cells sorted from PBMCs, obtained around 14 days before vaccination. Receptors originate from a man aged 45-60 years who received an inactivated influenza vaccine. The CDR3 runs from the conserved cysteine through the conserved F or W. The D gene is left open where the match is weak. Size values are once, few and many counts, or a class for expanded clones, and some rows have none.

D: -
size: many
J: TRBJ2-3
V: TRBV27
CDR3: CASSLSLAPDTQYF
DNA: TGTGCCAGCAGTTTATCGCTAGCCCCCGATACGCAGTATTTT

D: TRBD2
size: -
J: TRBJ2-7
V: TRBV20-1
CDR3: CSVRPGLAFYEQYF
DNA: TGCAGTGTTCGGCCGGGACTAGCGTTCTACGAGCAGTACTTC

D: TRBD1
size: few
J: TRBJ1-3
V: TRBV6-1
CDR3: CASRLGQQVAGNTIYF
DNA: TGTGCCAGCAGACTGGGACAGCAGGTAGCGGGAAACACCATATATTTT

D: -
size: few
J: TRBJ1-2
V: TRBV5-5
CDR3: CASSTPGAGNYGYTF
DNA: TGTGCCAGCAGCACCCCGGGGGCGGGAAACTATGGCTACACCTTC

D: TRBD2
size: few
J: TRBJ2-1
V: TRBV2
CDR3: CASSYSGTSGRFYNEQFF
DNA: TGTGCCAGCAGTTACTCCGGGACTAGCGGGAGGTTTTACAATGAGCAGTTCTTC

D: -
size: few
J: TRBJ1-1
V: TRBV19
CDR3: CASSIGGMNTEAFF
DNA: TGTGCCAGTAGTATCGGGGGTATGAACACTGAAGCTTTCTTT

D: -
size: few
J: TRBJ2-3
V: TRBV15
CDR3: CATSRDLYNTDTQYF
DNA: TGTGCCACCAGCAGAGATCTTTACAACACAGATACGCAGTATTTT

D: TRBD2
size: few
J: TRBJ2-7
V: TRBV20-1
CDR3: CSASQMGGSGGDEQYF
DNA: TGCAGTGCTAGTCAGATGGGCGGGAGTGGAGGCGACGAGCAGTACTTC

D: TRBD1
size: few
J: TRBJ1-2
V: TRBV11-2
CDR3: CASSRSRDRDYGYTF
DNA: TGTGCCAGCAGCCGCTCCCGGGACAGAGATTATGGCTACACCTTC

D: -
size: -
J: TRBJ1-4
V: TRBV15
CDR3: CATSRTRGTNGKLFF
DNA: TGTGCCACCAGCCGGACCAGGGGCACTAATGGAAAACTGTTTTTT

D: -
size: -
J: TRBJ2-5
V: TRBV5-1
CDR3: CASLAPTIQETQYF
DNA: TGCGCCAGCTTGGCCCCGACAATTCAAGAGACCCAGTACTTC

D: -
size: -
J: TRBJ1-4
V: TRBV5-5
CDR3: CASSLEAANEKLFF
DNA: TGTGCCAGCAGCTTGGAGGCTGCTAATGAAAAACTGTTTTTT

D: -
size: -
J: TRBJ2-2
V: TRBV3-1
CDR3: CASSWRGRHTGELFF
DNA: TGTGCCAGCAGCTGGCGGGGTAGACACACCGGGGAGCTGTTTTTT

D: -
size: few
J: TRBJ2-3
V: TRBV9
CDR3: CASSVAGGGTDTQYF
DNA: TGTGCCAGCAGCGTAGCGGGGGGCGGCACAGATACGCAGTATTTT

D: TRBD2
size: -
J: TRBJ2-1
V: TRBV4-2
CDR3: CASSRGTGGFNEQFF
DNA: TGTGCCAGCAGCCGTGGGACGGGGGGTTTCAATGAGCAGTTCTTC

D: -
size: -
J: TRBJ2-1
V: TRBV14
CDR3: CASSRWRTETYNEQFF
DNA: TGTGCCAGCAGCCGTTGGCGGACAGAAACCTACAATGAGCAGTTCTTC

D: TRBD2
size: few
J: TRBJ2-7
V: TRBV7-2
CDR3: CASSPGLAPSYEQYF
DNA: TGTGCCAGCAGTCCGGGACTAGCGCCCTCCTACGAGCAGTACTTC

D: -
size: -
J: TRBJ2-1
V: TRBV6-5
CDR3: CASSKGNEQFF
DNA: TGTGCCAGCAGTAAGGGGAATGAGCAGTTCTTC

D: TRBD1
size: few
J: TRBJ2-2
V: TRBV2
CDR3: CASSYQGAVTGELFF
DNA: TGTGCCAGCAGTTACCAGGGGGCCGTCACCGGGGAGCTGTTTTTT

D: -
size: many
J: TRBJ1-5
V: TRBV12-3/TRBV12-4
CDR3: CASSTGDSNQPQHF
DNA: TGTGCCAGCAGTACAGGAGACTCCAATCAGCCCCAGCATTTT

D: TRBD2
size: many
J: TRBJ2-7
V: TRBV28
CDR3: CASSFRLASYEQYF
DNA: TGTGCCAGCAGTTTTCGACTAGCGTCCTACGAGCAGTACTTC

D: TRBD2
size: many
J: TRBJ2-3
V: TRBV20-1
CDR3: CSARRRSGGATDTQYF
DNA: TGCAGTGCTAGGAGAAGGAGCGGGGGGGCCACAGATACGCAGTATTTT

D: -
size: -
J: TRBJ2-7
V: TRBV28
CDR3: CASSLWGTTYEQYF
DNA: TGTGCCAGCAGTTTATGGGGCACAACCTACGAGCAGTACTTC

D: TRBD1
size: many
J: TRBJ2-6
V: TRBV12-3/TRBV12-4
CDR3: CASSVDRAGANVLTF
DNA: TGTGCCAGCAGTGTGGACAGGGCTGGGGCCAACGTCCTGACTTTC

D: TRBD1
size: -
J: TRBJ1-2
V: TRBV28
CDR3: CASSGPGQGPGYTF
DNA: TGTGCCAGCAGTGGGCCGGGACAGGGTCCTGGCTACACCTTC

D: -
size: few
J: TRBJ2-1
V: TRBV9
CDR3: CASSPDYNEQFF
DNA: TGTGCCAGCAGCCCAGATTACAATGAGCAGTTCTTC

D: -
size: many
J: TRBJ2-5
V: TRBV5-1
CDR3: CASSLVIGRQETQYF
DNA: TGCGCCAGCAGCTTGGTAATCGGCAGGCAAGAGACCCAGTACTTC

D: -
size: -
J: TRBJ2-1
V: TRBV29-1
CDR3: CSVEFGLLYNEQFF
DNA: TGCAGCGTTGAGTTCGGACTTCTGTACAATGAGCAGTTCTTC

D: TRBD2
size: few
J: TRBJ2-1
V: TRBV3-1
CDR3: CAAGGDLLAGTDEQFF
DNA: TGTGCGGCGGGGGGAGACCTGCTGGCCGGGACCGATGAGCAGTTCTTC

D: TRBD2
size: many
J: TRBJ2-1
V: TRBV14
CDR3: CASTEGGLVNEQFF
DNA: TGTGCCAGCACTGAGGGGGGACTAGTCAATGAGCAGTTCTTC

D: TRBD2
size: few
J: TRBJ2-1
V: TRBV20-1
CDR3: CSAEPLAGGSYNEQFF
DNA: TGCAGTGCTGAACCACTAGCGGGAGGCTCCTACAATGAGCAGTTCTTC

D: TRBD1
size: few
J: TRBJ2-7
V: TRBV6-1
CDR3: CASCRDRGSYEQYF
DNA: TGTGCCAGCTGTAGAGACAGGGGCTCCTACGAGCAGTACTTC

D: -
size: many
J: TRBJ2-7
V: TRBV9
CDR3: CASSVDYLSYEQYF
DNA: TGTGCCAGCAGCGTAGACTACCTCTCCTACGAGCAGTACTTC

D: TRBD2
size: few
J: TRBJ2-3
V: TRBV20-1
CDR3: CSAGTSGARRTDTQYF
DNA: TGCAGTGCCGGGACTAGCGGGGCTCGACGCACAGATACGCAGTATTTT

D: TRBD2
size: many
J: TRBJ2-7
V: TRBV6-5
CDR3: CASSYGRASYEQYF
DNA: TGTGCCAGCAGTTACGGGAGGGCCTCCTACGAGCAGTACTTC

D: -
size: -
J: TRBJ1-4
V: TRBV4-2
CDR3: CASSQDSLNEKLFF
DNA: TGTGCCAGCAGCCAAGATTCTCTTAATGAAAAACTGTTTTTT

D: -
size: few
J: TRBJ2-5
V: TRBV5-1
CDR3: CASSSVGRGETQYF
DNA: TGCGCCAGCAGCTCCGTGGGGAGAGGGGAGACCCAGTACTTC

D: TRBD2
size: -
J: TRBJ2-3
V: TRBV24-1
CDR3: CATSGLAGLDTQYF
DNA: TGTGCCACCAGTGGACTAGCGGGGTTAGATACGCAGTATTTT

D: -
size: -
J: TRBJ2-7
V: TRBV7-8
CDR3: CASSVREISSYEQYF
DNA: TGTGCCAGCAGCGTACGGGAGATTAGCTCCTACGAGCAGTACTTC

D: -
size: -
J: TRBJ2-7
V: TRBV6-2/TRBV6-3
CDR3: CASSPNPTASREQYF
DNA: TGTGCCAGCAGCCCAAACCCGACAGCCTCACGGGAGCAGTACTTC

D: -
size: few
J: TRBJ2-7
V: TRBV3-1
CDR3: CASRKSDYGEQYF
DNA: TGTGCCAGCAGAAAATCGGACTACGGCGAGCAGTACTTC

D: -
size: few
J: TRBJ2-3
V: TRBV12-3/TRBV12-4
CDR3: CASSLVTWDSTDTQYF
DNA: TGTGCCAGCAGCCTTGTTACTTGGGACAGCACAGATACGCAGTATTTT

D: -
size: few
J: TRBJ2-3
V: TRBV29-1
CDR3: CSVGQHTDTQYF
DNA: TGCAGCGTAGGACAGCACACAGATACGCAGTATTTT

D: TRBD1
size: -
J: TRBJ2-5
V: TRBV7-2
CDR3: CASSLGGQQETQYF
DNA: TGTGCCAGCAGCTTAGGGGGACAGCAAGAGACCCAGTACTTC

D: TRBD2
size: few
J: TRBJ2-1
V: TRBV7-2
CDR3: CASNSGGQDEQFF
DNA: TGTGCCAGCAACTCGGGGGGGCAAGATGAGCAGTTCTTC

D: -
size: few
J: TRBJ1-5
V: TRBV6-2/TRBV6-3
CDR3: CASSYVRYQPQHF
DNA: TGTGCCAGCAGTTATGTGCGTTATCAGCCCCAGCATTTT

D: TRBD1
size: few
J: TRBJ2-1
V: TRBV20-1
CDR3: CSARDSRGLENEQFF
DNA: TGCAGTGCTAGAGATAGCAGGGGGCTAGAGAATGAGCAGTTCTTC

D: -
size: -
J: TRBJ2-6
V: TRBV2
CDR3: CASSESGRNVLTF
DNA: TGTGCCAGCAGTGAATCTGGTCGCAACGTCCTGACTTTC

D: -
size: few
J: TRBJ2-2
V: TRBV28
CDR3: CASSLNGRGELFF
DNA: TGTGCCAGCAGTTTAAACGGGAGAGGGGAGCTGTTTTTT

D: TRBD1
size: -
J: TRBJ2-6
V: TRBV10-3
CDR3: CAISERTGGAGANVLTF
DNA: TGTGCCATCAGTGAGAGGACAGGGGGTGCTGGGGCCAACGTCCTGACTTTC